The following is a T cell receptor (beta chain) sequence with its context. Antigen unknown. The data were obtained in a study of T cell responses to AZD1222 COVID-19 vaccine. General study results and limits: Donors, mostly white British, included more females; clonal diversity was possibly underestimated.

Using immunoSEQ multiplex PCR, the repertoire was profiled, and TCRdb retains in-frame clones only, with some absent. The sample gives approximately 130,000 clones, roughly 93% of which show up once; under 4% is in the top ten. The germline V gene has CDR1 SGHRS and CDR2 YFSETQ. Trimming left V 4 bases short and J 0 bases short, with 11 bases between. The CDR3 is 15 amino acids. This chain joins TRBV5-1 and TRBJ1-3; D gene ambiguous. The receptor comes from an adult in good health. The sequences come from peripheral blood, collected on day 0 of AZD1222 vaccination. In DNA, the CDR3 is TGCGCCAGCAGCGCTCTAGGAATCTCTGGAAACACCATATATTTT. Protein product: CASSALGISGNTIYF.